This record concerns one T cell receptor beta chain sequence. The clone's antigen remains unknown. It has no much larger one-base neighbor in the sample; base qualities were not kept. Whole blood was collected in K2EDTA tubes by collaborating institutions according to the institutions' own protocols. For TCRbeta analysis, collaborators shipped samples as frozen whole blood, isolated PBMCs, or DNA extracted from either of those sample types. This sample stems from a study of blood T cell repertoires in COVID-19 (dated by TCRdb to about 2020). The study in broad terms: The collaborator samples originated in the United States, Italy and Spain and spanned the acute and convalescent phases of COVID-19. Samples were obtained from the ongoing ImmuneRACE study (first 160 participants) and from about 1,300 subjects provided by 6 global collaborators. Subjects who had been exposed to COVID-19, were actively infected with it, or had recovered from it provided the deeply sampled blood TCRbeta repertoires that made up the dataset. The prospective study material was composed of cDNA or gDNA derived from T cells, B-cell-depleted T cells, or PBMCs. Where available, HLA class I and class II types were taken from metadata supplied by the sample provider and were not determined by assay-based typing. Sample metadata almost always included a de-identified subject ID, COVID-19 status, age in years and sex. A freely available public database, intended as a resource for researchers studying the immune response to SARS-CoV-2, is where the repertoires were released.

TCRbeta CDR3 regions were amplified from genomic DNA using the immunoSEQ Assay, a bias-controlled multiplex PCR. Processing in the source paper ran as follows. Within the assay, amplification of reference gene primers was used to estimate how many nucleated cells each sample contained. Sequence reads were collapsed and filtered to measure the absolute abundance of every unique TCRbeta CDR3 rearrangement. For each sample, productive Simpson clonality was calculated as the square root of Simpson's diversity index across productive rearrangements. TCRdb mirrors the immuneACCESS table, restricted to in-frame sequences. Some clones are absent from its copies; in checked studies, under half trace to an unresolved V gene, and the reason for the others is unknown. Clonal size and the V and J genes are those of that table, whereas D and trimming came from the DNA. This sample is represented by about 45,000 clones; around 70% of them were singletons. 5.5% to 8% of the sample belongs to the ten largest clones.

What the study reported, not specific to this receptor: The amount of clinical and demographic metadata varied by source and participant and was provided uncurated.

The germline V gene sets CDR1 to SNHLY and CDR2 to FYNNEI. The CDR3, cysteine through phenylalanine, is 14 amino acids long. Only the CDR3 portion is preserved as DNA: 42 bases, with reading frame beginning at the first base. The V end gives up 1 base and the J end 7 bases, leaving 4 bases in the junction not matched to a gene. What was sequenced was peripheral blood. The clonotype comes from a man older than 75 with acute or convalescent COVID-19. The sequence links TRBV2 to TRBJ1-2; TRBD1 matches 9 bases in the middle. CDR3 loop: CASSEGGTGFGYTF. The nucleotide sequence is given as TGTGCCAGCAGTGAAGGCGGGACAGGGTTTGGCTACACCTTC.